A selection of T cell receptor beta chains follows, all from one sample in a study of spatial heterogeneity in lung cancer. MiXCR, applied by TCRdb to the 5' RACE reads, yields one record per CDR3 protein. The sample includes 110,000 or so distinct CDR3 sequences, about 10% of them seen just once. The source was PBMCs, collected at follow-up. The origin of the receptors is a female donor with early-stage non-small cell lung cancer. The CDR3 runs from the conserved cysteine through the conserved F or W. D genes are given only for firm matches. The size entry is marked missing in some rows and otherwise reads once, few, many or a size class.

size	D	V	J	CDR3	DNA
few	NA	TRBV29-1	TRBJ1-1	CSVAGLQGFNTEAFF	TGCAGCGTAGCAGGACTACAGGGTTTTAACACTGAAGCTTTCTTT
many	TRBD1	TRBV6-5	TRBJ1-6	CASRGTEKNSPLHF	TGTGCCAGCAGAGGGACAGAGAAAAATTCACCCCTCCACTTT
NA	NA	TRBV6-2/TRBV6-3	TRBJ2-3	CASSYGDEGATDTQYF	TGTGCCAGCAGTTACGGGGACGAAGGGGCCACAGATACGCAGTATTTT
NA	TRBD1	TRBV7-2	TRBJ2-5	CASSPRQGTGETQYF	TGTGCCAGCAGCCCGCGACAGGGAACTGGAGAGACCCAGTACTTC
few	NA	TRBV19	TRBJ2-4	CASNPLWGGGNIQYF	TGTGCCAGTAACCCCCTGTGGGGTGGTGGAAACATTCAGTACTTC
many	NA	TRBV12-3/TRBV12-4	TRBJ2-4	CASSTGAGVAKNIQYF	TGTGCCAGCAGTACTGGGGCAGGGGTAGCCAAAAACATTCAGTACTTC
NA	NA	TRBV4-2	TRBJ1-1	CASSQDPDSRIFF	TGTGCCAGCAGCCAAGATCCGGACAGTAGGATTTTCTTT
NA	NA	TRBV20-1	TRBJ1-4	CSARDPLLQATNEKLFF	TGCAGTGCTAGAGATCCTCTCCTTCAAGCAACTAATGAAAAACTGTTTTTT
NA	NA	TRBV27	TRBJ1-2	CASSLYPPRGVSYGYTF	TGTGCCAGCAGTTTATATCCCCCCAGGGGAGTCTCCTATGGCTACACCTTC
many	NA	TRBV6-1	TRBJ1-6	CASRDRTGNSPLHF	TGTGCCAGCAGAGACAGAACGGGGAATTCACCCCTCCACTTT
many	NA	TRBV7-2	TRBJ1-4	CASSLSGMGATNEKLFF	TGTGCCAGCAGCTTATCCGGGATGGGGGCAACTAATGAAAAACTGTTTTTT
NA	NA	TRBV18	TRBJ1-1	CASSPEGRNTEAFF	TGTGCCAGCTCCCCAGAGGGCCGGAACACTGAAGCTTTCTTT
many	NA	TRBV12-3/TRBV12-4	TRBJ1-1	CASSLDTVTRRVGRVDTEAFF	TGTGCCAGCAGTTTAGACACGGTTACTCGGAGGGTAGGCCGGGTAGACACTGAAGCTTTCTTT
many	NA	TRBV20-1	TRBJ2-7	CSARASTRPLTKTGNEQYF	TGCAGTGCTAGAGCTTCCACCCGACCACTAACCAAGACCGGGAACGAGCAGTACTTC
many	NA	TRBV14	TRBJ1-2	CASSPGGGGYTF	TGTGCCAGCAGCCCCGGTGGTGGGGGCTACACCTTC
few	NA	TRBV28	TRBJ2-7	CASSTGTSYEQYF	TGTGCCAGCAGTACCGGAACCTCCTACGAGCAGTACTTC
few	NA	TRBV28	TRBJ1-5	CASSHRLGASNQPQHF	TGTGCCAGCAGCCACCGGTTGGGGGCCAGCAATCAGCCCCAGCATTTT
NA	NA	TRBV28	TRBJ1-6	CASSSPTLGPPLHF	TGTGCCAGCAGTTCACCCACTTTGGGTCCACCCCTCCACTTT
many	TRBD1	TRBV2	TRBJ2-5	CASSDHRGRQETQYF	TGTGCCAGCAGTGACCACAGGGGCCGTCAAGAGACCCAGTACTTC
few	NA	TRBV9	TRBJ2-2	CASSADSYTGELFF	TGTGCCAGCAGCGCGGACAGCTACACCGGGGAGCTGTTTTTT
NA	NA	TRBV29-1	TRBJ2-2	CSVGTKFSTGELFF	TGCAGCGTCGGGACAAAGTTCAGCACCGGGGAGCTGTTTTTT
few	NA	TRBV20-1	TRBJ2-5	CSATGEETQYF	TGCAGTGCTACAGGGGAAGAGACCCAGTACTTC
few	TRBD1	TRBV3-1	TRBJ1-2	CASSNWDRNYGYTF	TGTGCCAGCAGCAATTGGGACAGAAACTATGGCTACACCTTC
few	NA	TRBV5-5	TRBJ2-7	CASSLAPFAGDYEQYF	TGTGCCAGCAGCTTGGCGCCGTTCGCAGGGGACTACGAGCAGTACTTC
few	TRBD2	TRBV6-2/TRBV6-3	TRBJ2-1	CASSPNWGSRTRYYNEQFF	TGTGCCAGCAGCCCCAACTGGGGTAGCCGGACTAGGTACTACAATGAGCAGTTCTTC
NA	TRBD2	TRBV29-1	TRBJ2-1	CSVRLAGPYNEQFF	TGCAGCGTACGCCTAGCGGGGCCGTACAATGAGCAGTTCTTC
few	NA	TRBV5-4	TRBJ1-1	CASSLPGAGTEAFF	TGTGCCAGCAGCTTACCGGGGGCGGGGACTGAAGCTTTCTTT
NA	TRBD2	TRBV5-8	TRBJ2-3	CASSLAIVIAGAKDTQYF	TGTGCCAGCAGCTTGGCCATTGTGATAGCGGGAGCAAAAGATACGCAGTATTTT
few	NA	TRBV29-1	TRBJ2-1	CSATVGVSEQFF	TGCAGCGCCACGGTCGGGGTCAGTGAGCAGTTCTTC
many	TRBD2	TRBV19	TRBJ2-1	CASSRSGRPYNEQFF	TGTGCCAGTAGTAGGAGCGGGAGACCCTACAATGAGCAGTTCTTC
few	NA	TRBV9	TRBJ1-4	CASSVRPNNEKLFF	TGTGCCAGCAGCGTACGGCCTAATAATGAAAAACTGTTTTTT
few	NA	TRBV5-1	TRBJ2-5	CASSGTGNSETQYF	TGCGCCAGCAGCGGTACAGGGAATTCGGAGACCCAGTACTTC
once	NA	TRBV18	TRBJ2-1	CASSPPRKGYNEQFF	TGTGCCAGCTCACCCCCCCGAAAGGGGTACAATGAGCAGTTCTTC
NA	TRBD2	TRBV3-1	TRBJ2-1	CASSPEGLAGGGSYNEQFF	TGTGCCAGCAGCCCAGAGGGGCTAGCGGGAGGGGGTTCCTACAATGAGCAGTTCTTC
NA	NA	TRBV5-1	TRBJ1-1	CASSFNRESTEAFF	TGCGCCAGCAGCTTTAACAGGGAGAGCACTGAAGCTTTCTTT
many	TRBD2	TRBV7-2	TRBJ2-1	CASSFWAGAEVWQFF	TGTGCCAGCAGCTTTTGGGCGGGAGCGGAAGTTTGGCAGTTCTTC
few	NA	TRBV19	TRBJ2-6	CASEGRVFSGANVLTF	TGTGCCAGTGAGGGCAGGGTATTTTCTGGGGCCAACGTCCTGACTTTC
few	TRBD2	TRBV20-1	TRBJ2-1	CSARDLGLAFGSEQFF	TGCAGTGCTAGAGACCTGGGACTAGCCTTTGGTAGTGAGCAGTTCTTC
few	NA	TRBV5-1	TRBJ2-7	CASSLATSVEQYF	TGCGCCAGCAGCTTGGCGACTAGTGTCGAGCAGTACTTC
many	NA	TRBV24-1	TRBJ2-6	CATSDFFFVLYYHSGANVLTF	TGTGCCACCAGTGATTTCTTTTTTGTTTTATATTACCACTCTGGGGCCAACGTCCTGACTTTC
few	NA	TRBV5-1	TRBJ2-5	CASSPRWNQETQYF	TGCGCCAGCAGCCCCAGATGGAACCAAGAGACCCAGTACTTC
few	NA	TRBV29-1	TRBJ2-7	CSVGTRKSSYEQYF	TGCAGCGTTGGAACACGTAAGAGCTCCTACGAGCAGTACTTC
NA	NA	TRBV14	TRBJ2-5	CASSQDVTGHQETQYF	TGTGCCAGCAGCCAAGATGTAACGGGACATCAAGAGACCCAGTACTTC
few	NA	TRBV5-5	TRBJ2-7	CASSLVHSSYEQYF	TGTGCCAGCAGCTTGGTGCACAGCTCCTACGAGCAGTACTTC
NA	NA	TRBV9	TRBJ2-1	CASSVEERPYNEQFF	TGTGCCAGCAGCGTAGAAGAGCGGCCCTACAATGAGCAGTTCTTC
many	TRBD2	TRBV28	TRBJ2-2	CATIGRPGGELFF	TGTGCCACGATCGGGAGGCCGGGCGGGGAGCTGTTTTTT
NA	NA	TRBV28	TRBJ2-7	CASNSADYEQYF	TGTGCCAGCAACTCGGCAGACTACGAGCAGTACTTC
NA	TRBD1	TRBV28	TRBJ1-4	CASTGQGAGSNEKLFF	TGTGCCAGTACTGGACAGGGGGCAGGGTCTAATGAAAAACTGTTTTTT
NA	NA	TRBV10-3	TRBJ1-2	CAISEESSSYGYTF	TGTGCCATCAGTGAGGAATCTTCCAGCTATGGCTACACCTTC
NA	TRBD2	TRBV28	TRBJ2-7	CASSRGLSPREQYF	TGTGCCAGCAGTAGGGGACTAAGTCCGCGCGAGCAGTACTTC
many	NA	TRBV11-1	TRBJ2-1	CASSPEGLNEQFF	TGTGCCAGCAGCCCGGAGGGCCTCAATGAGCAGTTCTTC
NA	TRBD1	TRBV20-1	TRBJ1-5	CSARDRGPRNQPQHF	TGCAGTGCTAGGGACAGGGGGCCTCGCAATCAGCCCCAGCATTTT
NA	NA	TRBV20-1	TRBJ2-5	CSASVAKETQYF	TGCAGTGCTAGCGTAGCGAAAGAGACCCAGTACTTC
NA	TRBD2	TRBV27	TRBJ2-1	CASSFSGRRRNEQFF	TGTGCCAGCAGTTTTAGCGGGAGGCGACGCAATGAGCAGTTCTTC
few	NA	TRBV7-9	TRBJ1-1	CANSLRGAGTEAFF	TGTGCCAACAGCTTAAGGGGGGCCGGCACTGAAGCTTTCTTT
NA	TRBD1	TRBV5-1	TRBJ1-1	CASSSDRGRDTEAFF	TGCGCCAGCAGCTCGGACAGGGGGCGAGACACTGAAGCTTTCTTT
many	TRBD2	TRBV29-1	TRBJ2-1	CSVPGHGRGEQFF	TGCAGCGTACCGGGACACGGGAGGGGTGAGCAGTTCTTC
NA	NA	TRBV2	TRBJ1-5	CASRMTLYSNQPQHF	TGTGCCAGCAGGATGACACTTTATAGCAATCAGCCCCAGCATTTT
NA	TRBD1	TRBV27	TRBJ2-7	CASSKRQGSYEQYF	TGTGCCAGCAGTAAAAGACAGGGTTCCTACGAGCAGTACTTC